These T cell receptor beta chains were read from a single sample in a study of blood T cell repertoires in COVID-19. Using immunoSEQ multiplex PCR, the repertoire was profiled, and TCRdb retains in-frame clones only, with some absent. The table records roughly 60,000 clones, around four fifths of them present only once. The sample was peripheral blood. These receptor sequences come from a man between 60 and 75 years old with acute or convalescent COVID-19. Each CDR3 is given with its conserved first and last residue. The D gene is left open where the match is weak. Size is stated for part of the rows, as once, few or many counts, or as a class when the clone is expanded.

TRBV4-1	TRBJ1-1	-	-	TGCGCCAGCTCGAGGGAGGGGCTCAGGGCTGAAGCTTTCTTT	CASSREGLRAEAFF
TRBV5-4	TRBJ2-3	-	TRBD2	TGTGCCAGCAAACGTCGGACGGGGGGGCAGTCAGATACGCAGTATTTT	CASKRRTGGQSDTQYF
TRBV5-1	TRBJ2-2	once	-	TGCGCCAGCAGGTTTGGACTGGGTTCGAACACCGGGGAGCTGTTTTTT	CASRFGLGSNTGELFF
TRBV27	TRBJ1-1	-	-	TGTGCCAGCAGTTCCCCATCGGGGTCTGAAGCTTTCTTT	CASSSPSGSEAFF
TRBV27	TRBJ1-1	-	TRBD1	TGTGCCAGCAGTGGTGACAGGGGGAACACTGAAGCTTTCTTT	CASSGDRGNTEAFF
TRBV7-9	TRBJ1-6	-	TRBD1	TGTGCCAGCAGCTTGAGGACAGGGGGCAATTCACCCCTCCACTTT	CASSLRTGGNSPLHF
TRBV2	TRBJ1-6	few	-	TGTGCCAGCAGGGGAGGTTTACATAATTCACCCCTCCACTTT	CASRGGLHNSPLHF
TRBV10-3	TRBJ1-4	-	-	TGTGCCATCAGTTCCGCCCCCCGAGGCGATGAAAAACTGTTTTTT	CAISSAPRGDEKLFF
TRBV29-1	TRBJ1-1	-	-	TGCAGCGTTGAAGAAACGGTGAACACTGAAGCTTTCTTT	CSVEETVNTEAFF
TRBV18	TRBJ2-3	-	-	TGTGCCAGCTCACCACCCTCACTGAGCACAGATACGCAGTATTTT	CASSPPSLSTDTQYF
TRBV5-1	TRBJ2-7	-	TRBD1	TGCGCCAGCAGCTCCTGGACAGGGGAGTACGAGCAGTACTTC	CASSSWTGEYEQYF
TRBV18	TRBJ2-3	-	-	TGTGCCAGCTCACCAACGGCGGGGGCCCGGAGAACAGATACGCAGTATTTT	CASSPTAGARRTDTQYF
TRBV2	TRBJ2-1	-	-	TGTGCCAGCAGTGAAGCCAGCGTTAATGAGCAGTTCTTC	CASSEASVNEQFF
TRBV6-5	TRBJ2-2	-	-	TGTGCCAGCACAACGAACACCGGGGAGCTGTTTTTT	CASTTNTGELFF
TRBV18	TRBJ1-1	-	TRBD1	TGTGCCAGTTCCTTCGGGACAGAGGGCTCTGAAGCTTTCTTT	CASSFGTEGSEAFF
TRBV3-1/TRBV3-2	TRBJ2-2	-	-	TGTGCCAGCAGCCAATGGTACAGGCTATTCACCGGGGAGCTGTTTTTT	CASSQWYRLFTGELFF